This TCR beta chain originates from a study of T cell repertoires in cytomegalovirus infection. The wider study: Both recently identified HLA-C-restricted and well-studied HLA-B-restricted CMV epitopes were used in the study. Both CMV infection and a matching HLA type were indicated by public TCR beta signatures. General study points: There were carriers of CMV plus the relevant HLA, and cumulative public TCR beta family frequency identified them. HLA-C-restricted TCR beta clonotypes specific for CMV led the ex vivo response.

TCRdb used MiXCR to reprocess the reads, holding one entry per CDR3 protein. The profile covers fewer than 1,000,000 distinct CDR3 sequences, with around 31% appearing a single time and about 14% taken by the ten largest. The CDR3 covers 16 residues. Germline-derived CDR1 and CDR2 are SGHTA and FQGNSA. Trimming at V came to 5 bases and at J to 5 bases, leaving 9 bases not matched to a gene. On this clonotype: Its antigen is undetermined.

The J gene is TRBJ2-2, the V gene TRBV7-2; 9 bases match TRBD2. This sequence was found in a human donor in good health (CMV status not recorded). Some clones in this sample may be carry-over from other donors' samples. Sequencing was performed on cultured CD8+ T cells from PBMCs, taken from culture after CMV antigen stimulation. The CDR3 region is CASSPWGLAGTGELFF. As DNA, the CDR3 is TGTGCCAGCAGCCCCTGGGGTCTAGCGGGAACCGGGGAGCTGTTTTTT.